The 22 T cell receptor beta chains listed next were all sequenced from one sample in a study of Graves' ophthalmopathy and Graves' hyperthyroidism. TCR beta CDR3 amplification used RNA transcripts. HTBI primers were used in a first-round RT-PCR, which preceded a second-round multiplex PCR. TCRdb reprocessed the multiplex PCR reads via MiXCR and lists one record per CDR3 protein. The sample lists roughly 60,000 distinct CDR3 sequences; approximately 50% were seen once. Sequenced material: peripheral blood. These receptors were taken from an adult woman with Graves' ophthalmopathy.

Turning to this clonotype: A clone one base away is much larger, so this may be a read error. This chain connects TRBV27 to TRBJ1-2; tentative D call: TRBD1 (6 bases). This CDR3 comprises 14 residues. The germline CDR1 and CDR2 sequences are MNHEY and SMNVEV (reference sequence). CDR3 sequence reads: CASSFVGQYYGYAF. DNA for the CDR3: TGTGCCAGCAGTTTCGTCGGACAGTACTATGGCTACGCCTTC.

Ten or more counts support this clonotype. The CDR3 loop reads CASSSYLNSDTQYF. The CDR3 nucleotides are TGTGCCAGCAGCTCCTACCTAAACTCAGATACGCAGTATTTT. J is TRBJ2-3 and V is TRBV7-9, with D uncertain. Between the trimmed V and J ends, which lost 4 bases and 4 bases, there was a span of 12 bases. CDR1 and CDR2 from the germline V gene are SEHNR and FQNEAQ (reference sequence). The CDR3 sequence is 14 residues long.

The chain combines TRBV19 with TRBJ1-1; tentative D call: TRBD1 (5 bases). This CDR3 has 11 amino acids. The V gene's germline CDR1 is LNHDA and CDR2 SQIVND (reference sequence). Trimming pared 6 bases from V and 3 bases from J, leaving 5 bases between. The CDR3 sequence is CASRGDTEAFF. DNA for the CDR3: TGTGCCAGTAGGGGGGACACTGAAGCTTTCTTT.

Many counts were recorded for this clonotype. The chain couples TRBV9 to TRBJ2-7, with TRBD2 matching over 11 bases. The CDR3 is made up of 18 amino acids. V dropped 0 bases and J dropped 0; count of bases not matched to a gene: 8. From germline, CDR1 is SGDLS and CDR2 YYNGEE. The CDR3 nucleotides are TGTGCCAGCAGCGTAGGGTTGCCTAGCGGGAGGAGCTCCTACGAGCAGTACTTC. Encoded protein: CASSVGLPSGRSSYEQYF.

The chain joins TRBV12-3 or TRBV12-4 to TRBJ1-3, with D tentatively TRBD1 (5 bases). This CDR3 comprises 15 residues. V lost 3 bases and J 1 base, leaving 10 bases between the germline ends. Written as DNA, the CDR3 is TGTGCCAGCAGTTTCCGTGGGACTTCTGGAAACACCATATATTTT. Its translation: CASSFRGTSGNTIYF.

This clonotype was seen many times. The chain recombines TRBV12-3 or TRBV12-4 with TRBJ1-5, with D tentatively TRBD1 (6 bases). The CDR3 spans 12 residues. V lost 7 bases and J lost 6, with 10 bases in between. The CDR3 loop is CASTTGIQPQHF. In DNA, the CDR3 is TGTGCCAGCACTACAGGGATTCAGCCCCAGCATTTT.

There are many counts of this clonotype. The chain carries TRBV20-1 and TRBJ2-5; the match to TRBD2 covers 16 bases. Germline V gene data show CDR1 as DFQATT and CDR2 as SNEGSKA (reference sequence). The ends lost 2 bases at V and 2 bases at J; junction bases unmatched: 14. This CDR3 has 20 residues. The CDR3 reads CSARYPGLAGGVAPQETQYF. The DNA for the CDR3 is TGCAGTGCTAGATATCCGGGACTAGCGGGAGGGGTGGCCCCTCAAGAGACCCAGTACTTC.

This sequence joins TRBV6-2 or TRBV6-3 and TRBJ1-6, with 8 nucleotides matching TRBD1. This CDR3 has 15 residues. Germline loops: CDR1 MNHEY, CDR2 SVGEGT. Unmatched junction bases numbered 9, after V lost 4 bases and J lost 10 bases. The CDR3 protein is CASSCSGQGKSPLHF. The CDR3 DNA follows: TGTGCCAGCAGTTGCTCTGGACAGGGAAAATCACCCCTCCACTTT.

V usage is TRBV7-8 and J usage is TRBJ1-1; D might be TRBD1 (6 bases). V gave up 5 bases and J gave up 4 bases, with 14 bases separating them. Germline loops: CDR1 SGHVS, CDR2 FQNEAQ. The CDR3 has 14 residues. The chain's CDR3 is CASSLVGGITEAFF. The DNA for the CDR3 is TGTGCCAGCAGCCTCGTAGGGGGGATCACTGAAGCTTTCTTT. Full variable domain (rest looked up from reference TRBV7-8 and TRBJ1-1): GAGVSQSPRYKVAKRGQDVALRCDPISGHVSLFWYQQALGQGPEFLTYFQNEAQLDKSGLPSDRFFAERPEGSVSTLKIQRTQQEDSAVYLCASSLVGGITEAFFGQGTRLTVV.

The V gene is TRBV10-1, the J gene TRBJ2-3; 7 bases agree with TRBD2. Looked up from germline, CDR1 is WNHNN and CDR2 is SYGVQD (reference sequence). The CDR3 is 13 residues long. The V gene end was trimmed by 8 bases and the J gene end by 6 bases; junction bases not matched to a gene: 8. The CDR3 reads CASGGVESDTQYF. The CDR3 DNA is TGCGCCAGCGGGGGGGTGGAGTCGGATACGCAGTATTTT.

This clonotype was seen once. V usage is TRBV19 and J usage is TRBJ1-2; 7 bases match TRBD1. Germline CDR1 is LNHDA and CDR2 is SQIVND (reference sequence). Germline trimming cut 8 bases from V and 0 bases from J; bases unmatched to any gene: 12. This CDR3 has 16 residues. The CDR3 sequence is CASQKGARITNYGYTF. The CDR3 region has the DNA TGTGCCAGTCAGAAGGGGGCGCGGATTACTAACTATGGCTACACCTTC.

This clonotype was seen more than once but under ten times. This chain uses TRBV10-2 with TRBJ1-5; tentative D call: TRBD1 (5 bases). From germline, CDR1 is WSHSY and CDR2 SAAADI. The CDR3 contains 14 residues. V dropped 3 bases and J dropped 11 bases, with 17 bases sitting between them. The CDR3 nucleotides are TGCGCCAGCAGTGATGTGGAGGGGATACGAACCCAGCATTTT. This encodes CASSDVEGIRTQHF.

This clonotype was seen at least ten times. V and J are TRBV6-4 and TRBJ2-5, with no clear D. The germline V gene has CDR1 MRHNA and CDR2 SNTAGT. With 1 base removed from V and 4 bases from J, the gap between germline ends came to 7 bases. CDR3 size: 13 residues. The CDR3 DNA sequence: TGTGCCAGCAGTGACTGTCACGGAGAGACCCAGTACTTC. Translation: CASSDCHGETQYF.

This clonotype was found many times. The CDR3 DNA reads as TGTGCCACCAGCAGTACAGGGTTCATCAGGTCTAATGAAAAACTGTTTTTT. Its protein is CATSSTGFIRSNEKLFF. The rearrangement uses TRBV15 and TRBJ1-4, with D possibly TRBD1 on 6 matching bases. The CDR3 spans 17 residues. Trimming shortened V by 3 bases and J by 3 bases, and 17 bases separated the two germline ends. The germline V gene has CDR1 LNHNV and CDR2 YYDKDF (reference sequence).

This clonotype was observed many times. The J gene is TRBJ2-5, the V gene TRBV28; tentatively, D is TRBD2 (6 bases). The CDR3 loop spans 13 amino acids. Between the trimmed V and J ends, which lost 3 bases and 1 base, there was a span of 6 bases. The germline V gene encodes CDR1 MDHEN and CDR2 SYDVKM. CDR3 amino acids: CASSFGSQETQYF. In DNA, the CDR3 is TGTGCCAGCAGTTTCGGGAGCCAAGAGACCCAGTACTTC.

As regards this clonotype: This may be a read error: a much more frequent sequence differs by one nucleotide. The chain has TRBV28 and TRBJ1-1; weak D call: TRBD1 (6 bases). V gave up 2 bases and J gave up 6 bases, with 13 bases separating them. The CDR3 sequence is 14 residues long. The germline V gene has CDR1 MDHEN and CDR2 SYDVKM. This CDR3 is CASSLGGADAEAFF. The CDR3 nucleotides are TGTGCCAGCAGTTTAGGGGGCGCTGACGCTGAAGCTTTCTTT.

The genes are TRBV4-2 and TRBJ2-7; 9 nucleotides line up with TRBD2. Trimming removed 4 bases from V and 3 bases from J; junction bases left unmatched: 13. The CDR3 is 17 amino acids. Germline CDR1 is LGHNA and CDR2 is YNFKEQ. This CDR3 is CASSRTSGLANSYEQYF. For the CDR3, the DNA is TGTGCCAGCAGCCGGACTTCCGGACTAGCGAACAGCTACGAGCAGTACTTC.

The rearrangement uses TRBV28 and TRBJ2-2; a weak D match, TRBD2 (6 bases). This CDR3 contains 18 residues. The germline V gene has CDR1 MDHEN and CDR2 SYDVKM. Between the trimmed V and J ends, which lost 2 bases and 5 bases, there was a span of 21 bases. For the CDR3, the DNA is TGTGCCAGCAGTTTACGCTCAATCTTTAGCGGAGTTACCGGGGAGCTGTTTTTT. It is translated as CASSLRSIFSGVTGELFF.

V is TRBV10-2 and J is TRBJ1-2, with TRBD1 as a possible D gene (5 bases). This CDR3 is 13 amino acids long. V was trimmed by 6 bases and J by 3 bases, leaving 11 bases between them. The germline gives CDR1 WSHSY, CDR2 SAAADI. The CDR3 DNA follows: TGCGCCAGCAGGGTCGGGACGGACTATGGCTACACCTTC. It encodes CASRVGTDYGYTF.

This clonotype was counted ten times or more. The rearrangement links TRBV12-3 or TRBV12-4 to TRBJ1-1; D is perhaps TRBD1 (5 bases). V shed 6 bases and J shed 4 bases, with 21 bases lying between them. CDR3 length equals 16 residues. CDR3 sequence (DNA): TGTGCCAGCAGCCAGCCTATCCACCGCGGGGGCACTGAAGCTTTCTTT. Its translation is CASSQPIHRGGTEAFF.

The gene calls are TRBV9 and TRBJ1-3; D not resolved. The CDR3 extends over 13 amino acids. Per the germline V gene, CDR1 is SGDLS and CDR2 is YYNGEE. The germline V and J ends were trimmed by 6 bases and 4 bases, with 11 bases remaining between them. CDR3 region: CASKRRCGNTIYF. The DNA for the CDR3 is TGTGCCAGCAAAAGACGGTGCGGAAACACCATATATTTT.

Many counts were recorded for this clonotype. J is TRBJ1-4 and V is TRBV9; D not certain. CDR1 is SGDLS, CDR2 YYNGEE, per germline. Trimming pared 2 bases from V and 5 bases from J, leaving 10 bases between. The CDR3 runs 14 residues. CDR3 in DNA: TGTGCCAGCAGCGTGCGGGAAGAGAATGAAAAACTGTTTTTT. Translating gives CASSVREENEKLFF.